The clone carrying this T cell receptor beta chain has only a few counts. These data are taken from a study of T cell changes during pregnancy in multiple sclerosis. The repertoire was sequenced with immunoSEQ multiplex PCR; TCRdb's copy has only in-frame clones and lacks some. The data hold tens of thousands of clones, with around 92% observed a single time. Here the sequenced sample was peripheral blood, taken in the first trimester of pregnancy. The TCR sequence derives from a female donor with multiple sclerosis, enrolled in a pregnancy study.

The CDR3 sequence: CASSASGRDTQYF. CDR3 nucleotides: TGTGCCAGCAGTGCTAGCGGGAGAGATACGCAGTATTTT. The chain employs TRBV28 and TRBJ2-3; 10 bases fit TRBD2. The ends lost 5 bases at V and 5 bases at J; junction bases unmatched: 1. Germline V gives CDR1 MDHEN, CDR2 SYDVKM. CDR3 length: 13 amino acids.